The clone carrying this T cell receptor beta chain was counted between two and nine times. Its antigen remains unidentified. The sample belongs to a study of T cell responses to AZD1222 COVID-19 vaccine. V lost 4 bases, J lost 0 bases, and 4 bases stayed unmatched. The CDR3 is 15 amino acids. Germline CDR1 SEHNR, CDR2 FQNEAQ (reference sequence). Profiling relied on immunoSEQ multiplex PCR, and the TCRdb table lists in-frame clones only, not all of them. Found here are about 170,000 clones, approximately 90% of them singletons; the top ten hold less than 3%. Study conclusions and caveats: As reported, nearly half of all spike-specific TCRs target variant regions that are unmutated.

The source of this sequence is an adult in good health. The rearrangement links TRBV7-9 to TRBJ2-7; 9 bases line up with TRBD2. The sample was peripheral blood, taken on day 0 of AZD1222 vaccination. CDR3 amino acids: CASSWGAGGSYEQYF. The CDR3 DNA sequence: TGTGCCAGCAGCTGGGGAGCGGGAGGCTCCTACGAGCAGTACTTC. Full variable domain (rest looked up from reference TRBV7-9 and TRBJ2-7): DTGVSQNPRHKITKRGQNVTFRCDPISEHNRLYWYRQTLGQGPEFLTYFQNEAQLEKSRLLSDRFSAERPKGSFSTLEIQRTEQGDSAMYLCASSWGAGGSYEQYFGPGTRLTVT.